A selection of T cell receptor beta chains follows, all from one sample in a study of blood T cells in healthy people across ages. TCRdb itself ran the 5' RACE reads through MiXCR, one entry per CDR3 protein. The table includes approximately 1.5 million distinct CDR3 sequences, around 36% detected once. The sequenced material came from blood. The receptors were gathered from a woman younger than 45 in good health. The CDR3 runs from the conserved cysteine through the conserved F or W. The order of the fields is J gene, clone size, V gene, D gene, CDR3 DNA, CDR3 protein. A D gene is named only where the DNA matches it firmly. Some rows have no size entry. The others give once, few or many, or a class for an expanded clone.

J: TRBJ2-7; size: NA; V: TRBV7-2; D: TRBD2; DNA: TGTGCCAGCAGCTGGACTAGTTTCGGTGAGGACGAGCAGTACTTC; CDR3: CASSWTSFGEDEQYF
J: TRBJ2-5; size: NA; V: TRBV20-1; D: TRBD2; DNA: TGCAGTGAAACGGGACTACCTAGCGGGGAGGCCCAGTACTTC; CDR3: CSETGLPSGEAQYF
J: TRBJ2-1; size: NA; V: TRBV20-1; D: TRBD2; DNA: TGCAGTGCTAAACTAGCGGGCCACCGAAACTACAATGAGCAGTTCTTC; CDR3: CSAKLAGHRNYNEQFF
J: TRBJ2-5; size: NA; V: TRBV3-1; D: NA; DNA: TGTGCCAGCAGAGATCACGGACAAGAGACCCAGTACTTC; CDR3: CASRDHGQETQYF
J: TRBJ2-3; size: NA; V: TRBV9; D: TRBD2; DNA: TGTGCCAGCAGCGTAGAAGGCGGGGGGGAGACAGATACGCAGTATTTT; CDR3: CASSVEGGGETDTQYF
J: TRBJ2-7; size: many; V: TRBV29-1; D: NA; DNA: TGCAGCGCCCGGATCCCGGGAAATGCTCAGTACTTC; CDR3: CSARIPGNAQYF
J: TRBJ2-5; size: few; V: TRBV7-8; D: TRBD2; DNA: TGTGCCAGCAGCCGACTAGCGGGAGGGTCTGTGGGAGAGACCCAGTACTTC; CDR3: CASSRLAGGSVGETQYF
J: TRBJ2-5; size: NA; V: TRBV28; D: TRBD2; DNA: TGTGCCAGCAGAAATGGGGCTCTAGCGGCTTCACAAGAGACCCAGTACTTC; CDR3: CASRNGALAASQETQYF
J: TRBJ2-7; size: NA; V: TRBV6-1; D: NA; DNA: TGTGCCAGCAGCGAAACGGACAGAGTCTACGAGCAGTACTTC; CDR3: CASSETDRVYEQYF
J: TRBJ2-5; size: few; V: TRBV5-6; D: TRBD2; DNA: TGTGCCAGCAGCTTGTGGGCGGGGGGAACCACCTACAATGAGCAGTACTTC; CDR3: CASSLWAGGTTYNEQYF
J: TRBJ1-5; size: few; V: TRBV20-1; D: NA; DNA: TGCAGTGCTAGAGAAGGTCTCAATCAGCCCCAGCATTTT; CDR3: CSAREGLNQPQHF
J: TRBJ2-7; size: NA; V: TRBV10-2; D: NA; DNA: TGCGCCAGCACGGGGGGCGGCCCCTACGAGCAGTACTTC; CDR3: CASTGGGPYEQYF
J: TRBJ1-4; size: few; V: TRBV3-1; D: NA; DNA: TGTGCCAGCAGCCCCCCAGGCGGGACACAAAAACTGTTTTTT; CDR3: CASSPPGGTQKLFF
J: TRBJ2-3; size: once; V: TRBV7-3; D: TRBD2; DNA: TGTGCCAGCAGCCCCGGCGTTCAAGCGGGGGGTCCAGATACGCAGTATTTT; CDR3: CASSPGVQAGGPDTQYF
J: TRBJ2-1; size: NA; V: TRBV27; D: TRBD2; DNA: TGTGCCAGCAGTCCGCGGGGACTAGCCTCCAATGAGCAGTTCTTC; CDR3: CASSPRGLASNEQFF
J: TRBJ1-1; size: many; V: TRBV20-1; D: TRBD1; DNA: TGCAGTGCTAGGGACGCCGGGACAGAGAATGAAGCTTTCTTT; CDR3: CSARDAGTENEAFF
J: TRBJ2-7; size: NA; V: TRBV4-1; D: NA; DNA: TGCGCCAGCAGCCAAGTTGCGGGACTGGACGAGCAGTACTTC; CDR3: CASSQVAGLDEQYF
J: TRBJ2-5; size: NA; V: TRBV2; D: TRBD1; DNA: TGTGCCAGCAACGAAGGACAGGGGGCGCGGGAGACCCAGTACTTC; CDR3: CASNEGQGARETQYF
J: TRBJ2-3; size: many; V: TRBV20-1; D: NA; DNA: TGCAGTGCTAGTTCGTTGGCAGATACGCAGTATTTT; CDR3: CSASSLADTQYF
J: TRBJ2-5; size: few; V: TRBV7-3; D: NA; DNA: TGTGCCAGCAGCTTAGGTGGACAATTCCAAGAGACCCAGTACTTC; CDR3: CASSLGGQFQETQYF
J: TRBJ2-1; size: NA; V: TRBV9; D: NA; DNA: TGTGCCAGCAGCGTAGAGGGGGGTTACAATGAGCAGTTCTTC; CDR3: CASSVEGGYNEQFF
J: TRBJ2-7; size: NA; V: TRBV5-6; D: NA; DNA: TGTGCCAGCAGCCAAACTGACAGCAGCTACGAGCAGTACTTC; CDR3: CASSQTDSSYEQYF
J: TRBJ2-3; size: NA; V: TRBV7-9; D: NA; DNA: TGTGCCAGCAGCTTAATGACAGAGGAAGATACGCAGTATTTT; CDR3: CASSLMTEEDTQYF
J: TRBJ1-2; size: NA; V: TRBV14; D: TRBD1; DNA: TGTGCCAGCCAGCGGGACAGGGAAGATGGTGGCTACACCTTC; CDR3: CASQRDREDGGYTF
J: TRBJ2-7; size: NA; V: TRBV20-1; D: NA; DNA: TGCAGTGCTCCGGGACGCACCTCCTACGAGCAGTACTTC; CDR3: CSAPGRTSYEQYF
J: TRBJ1-1; size: NA; V: TRBV6-6; D: NA; DNA: TGTGCCAGCAGTTACCCTCAGTCTGGAACTGAAGCTTTCTTT; CDR3: CASSYPQSGTEAFF
J: TRBJ2-1; size: few; V: TRBV29-1; D: NA; DNA: TGCAGCGTTGAAGAGGGGGCAGGGAACGATGAGCAGTTCTTC; CDR3: CSVEEGAGNDEQFF
J: TRBJ2-3; size: many; V: TRBV29-1; D: NA; DNA: TGCAGCGTTGTCACCACAGATACGCAGTATTTT; CDR3: CSVVTTDTQYF
J: TRBJ2-5; size: NA; V: TRBV5-1; D: NA; DNA: TGCGCCAGCAGATCAACCACAGGGCAGCAAGAGACCCAGTACTTC; CDR3: CASRSTTGQQETQYF
J: TRBJ1-2; size: NA; V: TRBV18; D: NA; DNA: TGTGCCAGCTCACCACTAACGGATGCGGCTGGCTACACCTTC; CDR3: CASSPLTDAAGYTF
J: TRBJ2-1; size: few; V: TRBV10-3; D: NA; DNA: TGTGCCATCAGGAGCTACGGCGGGGAGATTGACAATGAGCAGTTCTTC; CDR3: CAIRSYGGEIDNEQFF
J: TRBJ2-1; size: NA; V: TRBV20-1; D: TRBD1; DNA: TGCAGTGCTATAGGAGGACAGGGGTGGAATGAGCAGTTCTTC; CDR3: CSAIGGQGWNEQFF
J: TRBJ1-1; size: NA; V: TRBV12-3/TRBV12-4; D: NA; DNA: TGTGCCAGCAAGCGGGAGAGGAACACTGAAGCTTTCTTT; CDR3: CASKRERNTEAFF
J: TRBJ2-3; size: many; V: TRBV20-1; D: TRBD2; DNA: TGCAGTGCTAGAGATGATGGTAGCGGGAGTCTTAGCACAGATACGCAGTATTTT; CDR3: CSARDDGSGSLSTDTQYF
J: TRBJ2-7; size: NA; V: TRBV30; D: NA; DNA: TGTGCCTGGAAATCGAGGACAGCCATCTACGAGCAGTACTTC; CDR3: CAWKSRTAIYEQYF
J: TRBJ2-3; size: many; V: TRBV7-2; D: TRBD2; DNA: TGTGCCAGCAGTTCGCTAGCGGGGGGTGGAGATACGCAGTATTTT; CDR3: CASSSLAGGGDTQYF
J: TRBJ2-7; size: NA; V: TRBV28; D: NA; DNA: TGTGCCAGCAGTCCTACCGGGGAGAGCTCCTACGAGCAGTACTTC; CDR3: CASSPTGESSYEQYF
J: TRBJ1-1; size: NA; V: TRBV27; D: TRBD1; DNA: TGTGCCAGCACCTCCGGTGGACAGGGTCCTGAAGCTTTCTTT; CDR3: CASTSGGQGPEAFF
J: TRBJ1-2; size: NA; V: TRBV12-3/TRBV12-4; D: TRBD1; DNA: TGTGCCACAGAGGAGGGGGCTGGGGTCTATGGCTACACCTTC; CDR3: CATEEGAGVYGYTF
J: TRBJ2-7; size: NA; V: TRBV28; D: TRBD2; DNA: TGTGCCAGCGCCTCCGGGACTAGTCCCGAGCAGTACTTC; CDR3: CASASGTSPEQYF